The entry below gives a single T cell receptor beta chain sequence along with its context. The record originates from a study of preoperative IRX-2 immunotherapy in early breast cancer. Treatment meaning: preoperative locoregional IRX-2 cytokine immunotherapy. This phase Ib study tested locoregional IRX-2 cytokine immunotherapy given before surgery. This CDR3 has 16 residues. Looked up from germline, CDR1 is GTSNPN and CDR2 is SVGIG (reference sequence). Trimming shortened V by 7 bases and J by 0 bases, and 21 bases separated the two germline ends. This table comes from immunoSEQ multiplex PCR, and its TCRdb copy is limited to in-frame clones, with some not included. The profile shows about 38,000 clones, roughly 82% of them singletons.

This clonotype was sampled from a human donor with breast cancer. Sequencing was performed on lymph node tissue, taken after IRX-2 immunotherapy. The rearrangement joins TRBV30 to TRBJ1-2; D perhaps matches TRBD1 (6 bases). CDR3 region: CASPRRGQTANYGYTF. The CDR3 DNA reads as TGTGCCTCCCCCCGACGAGGACAGACAGCTAACTATGGCTACACCTTC. Looking up the rest from reference TRBV30 and TRBJ1-2 gives the full variable domain: SQTIHQWPATLVQPVGSPLSLECTVEGTSNPNLYWYRQAAGRGLQLLFYSVGIGQISSEVPQNLSASRPQDRQFILSSKKLLLSDSGFYLCASPRRGQTANYGYTFGSGTRLTVV.